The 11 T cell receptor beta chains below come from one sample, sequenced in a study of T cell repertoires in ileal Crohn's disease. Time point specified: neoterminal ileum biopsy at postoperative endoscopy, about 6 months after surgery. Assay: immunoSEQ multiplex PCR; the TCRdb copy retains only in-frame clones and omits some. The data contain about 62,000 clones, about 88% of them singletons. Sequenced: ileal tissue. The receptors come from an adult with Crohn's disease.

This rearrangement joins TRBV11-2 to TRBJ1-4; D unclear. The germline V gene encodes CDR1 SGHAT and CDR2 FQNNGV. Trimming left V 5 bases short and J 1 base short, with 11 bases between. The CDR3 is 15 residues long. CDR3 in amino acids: CASSPGGLTNEKLFF. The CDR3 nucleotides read TGTGCCAGCAGCCCAGGAGGGCTAACTAATGAAAAACTGTTTTTT.

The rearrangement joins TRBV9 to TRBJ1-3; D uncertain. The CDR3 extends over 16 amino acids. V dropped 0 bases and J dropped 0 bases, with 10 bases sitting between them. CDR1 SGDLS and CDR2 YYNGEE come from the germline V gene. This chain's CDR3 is CASSVAQPGSGNTIYF. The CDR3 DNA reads TGTGCCAGCAGCGTAGCACAGCCCGGCTCTGGAAACACCATATATTTT.

CDR3 loop: CASSVQEKLFF. CDR3 DNA sequence: TGTGCCAGCAGTGTGCAGGAAAAACTGTTTTTT. The genes are TRBV2 and TRBJ1-4; D unclear. V was clipped by 4 bases and J by 8 bases, with 5 bases between them. The CDR3 spans 11 residues. From germline, CDR1 is SNHLY and CDR2 FYNNEI.

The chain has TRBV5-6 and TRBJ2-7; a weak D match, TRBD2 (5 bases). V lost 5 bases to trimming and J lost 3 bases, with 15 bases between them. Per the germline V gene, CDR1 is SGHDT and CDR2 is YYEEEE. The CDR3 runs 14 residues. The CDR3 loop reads CASRLRGRGYEQYF. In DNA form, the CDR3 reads TGTGCCAGCAGGCTGAGAGGGAGAGGCTACGAGCAGTACTTC. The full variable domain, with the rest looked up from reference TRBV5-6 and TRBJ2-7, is DAGVTQSPTHLIKTRGQQVTLRCSPKSGHDTVSWYQQALGQGPQFIFQYYEEEERQRGNFPDRFSGHQFPNYSSELNVNALLLGDSALYLCASRLRGRGYEQYFGPGTRLTVT.

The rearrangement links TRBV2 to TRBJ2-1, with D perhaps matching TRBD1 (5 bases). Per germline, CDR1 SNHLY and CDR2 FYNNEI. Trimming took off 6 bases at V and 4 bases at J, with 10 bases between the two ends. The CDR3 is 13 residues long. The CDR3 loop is CASSPTVYNEQFF. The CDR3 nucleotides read TGTGCCAGCAGCCCGACAGTGTACAATGAGCAGTTCTTC. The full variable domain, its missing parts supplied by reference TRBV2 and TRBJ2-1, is EPEVTQTPSHQVTQMGQEVILRCVPISNHLYFYWYRQILGQKVEFLVSFYNNEISEKSEIFDDQFSVERPDGSNFTLKIRSTKLEDSAMYFCASSPTVYNEQFFGPGTRLTVL.

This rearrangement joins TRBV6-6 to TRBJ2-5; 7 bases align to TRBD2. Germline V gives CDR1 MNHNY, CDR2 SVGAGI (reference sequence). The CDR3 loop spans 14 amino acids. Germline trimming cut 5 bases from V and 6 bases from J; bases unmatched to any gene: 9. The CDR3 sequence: CASSIGGGVKTQYF. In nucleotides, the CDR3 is TGTGCCAGCAGTATCGGGGGAGGGGTGAAGACCCAGTACTTC.

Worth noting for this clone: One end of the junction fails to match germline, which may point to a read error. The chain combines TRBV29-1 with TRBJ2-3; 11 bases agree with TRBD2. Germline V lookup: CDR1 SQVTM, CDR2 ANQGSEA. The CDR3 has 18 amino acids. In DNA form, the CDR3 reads TGCAGCGTTATGGGTCTTAGCGGGGGGGCCGTAAGCACAGATACGCTGTATTTT. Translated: CSVMGLSGGAVSTDTLYF.

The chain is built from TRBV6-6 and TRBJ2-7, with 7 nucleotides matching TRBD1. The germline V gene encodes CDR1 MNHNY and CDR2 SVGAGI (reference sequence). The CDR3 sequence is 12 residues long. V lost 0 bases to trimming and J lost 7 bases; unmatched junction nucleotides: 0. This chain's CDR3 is CASSYSDREQYF. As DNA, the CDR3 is TGTGCCAGCAGTTACTCGGACAGGGAGCAGTACTTC.

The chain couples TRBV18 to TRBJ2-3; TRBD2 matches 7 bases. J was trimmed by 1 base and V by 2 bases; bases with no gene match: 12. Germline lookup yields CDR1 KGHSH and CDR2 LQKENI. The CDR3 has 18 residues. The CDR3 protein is CASSPIRPAGVGTDTQYF. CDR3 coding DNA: TGTGCCAGCTCACCAATCAGGCCTGCGGGGGTAGGCACAGATACGCAGTATTTT.

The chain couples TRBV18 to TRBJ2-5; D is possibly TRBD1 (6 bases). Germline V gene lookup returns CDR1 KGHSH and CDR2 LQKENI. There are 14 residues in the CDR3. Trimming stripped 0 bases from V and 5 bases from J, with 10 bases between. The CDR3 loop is CASSPPGAGETQYF. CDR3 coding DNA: TGTGCCAGCTCACCACCGGGGGCAGGGGAGACCCAGTACTTC.

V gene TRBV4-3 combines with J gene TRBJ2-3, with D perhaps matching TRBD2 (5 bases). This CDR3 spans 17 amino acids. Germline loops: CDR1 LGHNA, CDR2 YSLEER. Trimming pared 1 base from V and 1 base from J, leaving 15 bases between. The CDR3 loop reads CASSQGTGGSGTDTQYF. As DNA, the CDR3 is TGCGCCAGCAGCCAAGGTACTGGCGGGTCGGGCACAGATACGCAGTATTTT.